This T cell receptor (beta chain) derives from a study of beta chain features in type 1 diabetes. As for the study in general: The study examined 107,917,701 sorted cells across all samples.

This clone was counted at least ten times. V dropped 6 bases and J dropped 4; count of bases not matched to a gene: 6. The CDR3 extends over 14 amino acids. Expressed TCRB transcripts were sequenced, since all the RNA that had been isolated was reverse transcribed. The table came from immunoSEQ multiplex PCR; TCRdb's copy has only in-frame clones and leaves some out. The sample has 130,000 to 150,000 clones; less than 11% are singletons. The V gene is TRBV23-1, the J gene TRBJ1-2; 9 bases fit TRBD1. TRBV23-1 is classed as an ORF, of uncertain function. Sequenced sample: naive CD4+ T cells from blood. The TCR originated in a man younger than 35 in good health. The CDR3 DNA follows: TGCGCCAGCAGACCCACAGGGGGCGGCTATGGCTACACCTTC. Translation: CASRPTGGGYGYTF.